The next 6 T cell receptor beta chains were all read from a single sample in a study of shared clonotypes between healthy human individuals. Here immunoSEQ multiplex PCR was the method, and the copy in TCRdb shows in-frame clones only, minus some. The repertoire holds about 1 million clones, with 65% to 80% as singletons. The sequenced material came from memory CD4+ T cells sorted from blood. The sample's subset: CD45RA-negative fraction. The receptor set was obtained from a man between 18 and 29 years old in good health.

This chain joins TRBV25-1 and TRBJ2-7; 9 nucleotides agree with TRBD2. J was trimmed by 0 bases and V by 3 bases; bases with no gene match: 9. There are 17 residues in the CDR3. In germline, CDR1 is MGHDK, CDR2 SYGVNS. The CDR3 sequence: CASSDRAGGPRSYEQYF. DNA for the CDR3: TGTGCCAGCAGTGATCGAGCGGGGGGACCCCGCTCCTACGAGCAGTACTTC.

This clone came up once. This sequence joins TRBV20-1 and TRBJ2-1, with 8 bases aligning to TRBD1. Per the germline V gene, CDR1 is DFQATT and CDR2 is SNEGSKA (reference sequence). After removal of 3 bases from V and 9 bases from J, the junction contained 1 base not matched to a gene. The CDR3 has 11 residues. The CDR3 bases are TGCAGTGCTAGTACAGGGGGTGAGCAGTTCTTC. Protein sequence: CSASTGGEQFF.

The J gene is TRBJ2-2, the V gene TRBV6-1, with D uncertain. The CDR3 has 15 residues. V gave up 6 bases and J gave up 1 base, with 12 bases separating them. CDR1 MNHNS and CDR2 SASEGT come from the germline V gene. CDR3: CASRLGAVNTGELFF. The CDR3 DNA sequence: TGTGCCAGCAGACTCGGTGCGGTGAACACCGGGGAGCTGTTTTTT.

The J gene is TRBJ2-1, the V gene TRBV6-5; D not certain. Trimming shortened V by 8 bases and J by 5 bases, and 4 bases separated the two germline ends. CDR3 length: 10 residues. Germline V gene sequence: CDR1 MNHEY, CDR2 SVGAGI. The CDR3 reads CASGHNEQFF. Here the CDR3 DNA reads TGTGCCAGCGGGCACAATGAGCAGTTCTTC.

This clone was observed a handful of times. The V gene is TRBV28, the J gene TRBJ1-5; D gene ambiguous. Germline assignment: CDR1 MDHEN and CDR2 SYDVKM. The CDR3 is made up of 12 amino acids. Trimming took 2 bases from V and 6 from J, leaving 5 bases between them. The CDR3 protein is CASSLKGQPQHF. For the CDR3, the DNA is TGTGCCAGCAGTTTAAAGGGTCAGCCCCAGCATTTT.

Details on this clone: A junction end diverges from the germline sequence, so it may reflect a read error. J is TRBJ2-1 and V is TRBV30; D gene uncertain. The CDR3 loop spans 12 amino acids. The germline V gene has CDR1 GTSNPN and CDR2 SVGIG (reference sequence). The CDR3 loop reads CAWTKASTTPLF. The CDR3 DNA reads TGTGCCTGGACAAAAGCGTCCACCACCCCCCTCTTC. The whole variable domain, remainder taken from reference TRBV30 and TRBJ2-1, is SQTIHQWPATLVQPVGSPLSLECTVEGTSNPNLYWYRQAAGRGLQLLFYSVGIGQISSEVPQNLSASRPQDRQFILSSKKLLLSDSGFYLCAWTKASTTPLFGPGTRLTVL.